The 30 T cell receptor beta chains below come from one sample, sequenced in a study of blood T cell repertoires in COVID-19. Method: immunoSEQ multiplex PCR; TCRdb's copy keeps in-frame clones and lacks some. The sample holds 250,000 to 350,000 clones, about 91% seen once. Sample: peripheral blood. The receptors derive from a woman aged 55 to 70 with acute or convalescent COVID-19.

A note on this clone: This same CDR3 is encoded by further DNA sequences in the sample. The V call is TRBV12-3 or TRBV12-4, the J call TRBJ2-7; D is unclear. V was shortened by 5 bases and J by 1 base, with 3 bases between the two germline ends. The CDR3 is 11 amino acids. The CDR3 spells CASSPSYEQYF. CDR3 nucleotide sequence: TGTGCCAGCAGTCCTTCCTACGAGCAGTACTTC.

To note about this clone: Additional DNA sequences in this sample encode the identical CDR3. This CDR3 is CASSLGQGDGYTF. For the CDR3, the DNA is TGTGCCAGCAGTTTAGGACAGGGTGATGGCTACACCTTC. The chain links TRBV12-3 or TRBV12-4 to TRBJ1-2; TRBD1 matches 7 bases. The CDR3 runs to 13 residues. Losses at the gene ends were 1 base for V and 6 bases for J; bases not matched to a gene: 2.

The J gene is TRBJ1-2, the V gene TRBV4-1; TRBD1 matches 7 bases. CDR3 length: 13 amino acids. CDR1 is MGHRA, CDR2 YSYEKL, per germline. Trimming took 3 bases from V and 8 from J; bases not matched to a gene: 6. The CDR3 DNA is TGCGCCAGCAGCCATGTGTCAGGGGGAGGCTACACCTTC. Protein sequence: CASSHVSGGGYTF.

This chain connects TRBV7-2 to TRBJ2-1; D is perhaps TRBD2 (7 bases). V lost 4 bases, J lost 7 bases, and 14 bases lay in between. This CDR3 comprises 14 residues. Germline V gene sequence: CDR1 SGHTA, CDR2 FQGNSA. CDR3 residues: CASSSGGQGNEQFF. CDR3 coding DNA: TGTGCCAGCAGCTCGGGGGGCCAGGGAAATGAGCAGTTCTTC.

The chain combines TRBV24-1 with TRBJ1-4; 9 nucleotides line up with TRBD1. After removal of 2 bases from V and 10 bases from J, the junction contained 10 bases not matched to a gene. Germline CDR1 is KGHDR and CDR2 is SFDVKD. CDR3 length: 16 residues. This chain's CDR3 is CATSDSGRGQGRKLFF. The CDR3 nucleotides read TGTGCCACCAGTGATTCGGGACGCGGACAGGGGAGAAAACTGTTTTTT.

This chain links TRBV3-1 (or the pseudogene TRBV3-2) with TRBJ2-1, with TRBD2 identical over 12 bases. The germline CDR1 and CDR2 sequences are LGHDT and YNNKEL (reference sequence). Losses at the gene ends were 5 bases for V and 2 bases for J; bases not matched to a gene: 10. CDR3 length: 18 residues. The CDR3 DNA reads as TGTGCCAGCAGCTTCAGGTTACTAGCGGGAGGTACCTACAATGAGCAGTTCTTC. It is translated as CASSFRLLAGGTYNEQFF.

The V call is TRBV5-1, the J call TRBJ1-6, with D possibly being TRBD1 (5 bases). This CDR3 is 14 amino acids long. V was cut by 5 bases and J by 5 bases, with 11 bases left in between. Per germline, CDR1 SGHRS and CDR2 YFSETQ. For the CDR3, the DNA is TGCGCCAGCAGTGAGAGACAGAATAATTCACCCCTCCACTTT. It specifies CASSERQNNSPLHF.

The rearrangement links TRBV29-1 to TRBJ1-2; D gene unclear. Looked up from germline, CDR1 is SQVTM and CDR2 is ANQGSEA. CDR3 length equals 13 residues. V was pared by 6 bases and J by 8 bases, with 19 bases between. In DNA form, the CDR3 reads TGCAGCGTCGGACGGGAGTCTTCTAGGGGCTACACCTTC. Translated: CSVGRESSRGYTF.

The V and J genes are TRBV18 and TRBJ2-1, with 7 bases matching TRBD2. The CDR3 spans 13 residues. Germline lookup yields CDR1 KGHSH and CDR2 LQKENI. Unmatched junction bases numbered 5, after V lost 3 bases and J lost 9 bases. The CDR3 nucleotides read TGTGCCAGCTCACCGGGACTACTTATTGAGCAGTTCTTC. It translates to CASSPGLLIEQFF.

The J gene is TRBJ1-5, the V gene TRBV7-9, with a possible D match to TRBD1 (6 bases). Trimming pared 5 bases from V and 4 bases from J, leaving 9 bases between. The germline V gene has CDR1 SEHNR and CDR2 FQNEAQ (reference sequence). The length of the CDR3 is 13 residues. This chain's CDR3 is CASSPQGNQPQHF. The CDR3 DNA is TGTGCCAGCAGCCCTCAGGGGAATCAGCCCCAGCATTTT.

The chain combines TRBV12-1 with TRBJ1-1; the D call of TRBD1 is as the table states it, not checked on the DNA. TRBV12-1 is deemed a pseudogene. The CDR3 loop spans 14 amino acids. CDR3 coding DNA: TGTGCCAGCAGCCCAGGTGAGAAGAACACTGAAGCTTTCTTT. It translates to CASSPGEKNTEAFF.

V is TRBV5-1 and J is TRBJ1-2, with 8 bases that match TRBD1. Germline loops: CDR1 SGHRS, CDR2 YFSETQ. Trimming cost V 4 bases and J 1 base; bases outside gene matches: 9. The CDR3 has 16 residues. This CDR3 reads CASSRSAGQVNYGYTF. The CDR3 DNA is TGCGCCAGCAGCCGTAGCGCGGGACAGGTTAACTATGGCTACACCTTC. The full variable domain, completed using reference TRBV5-1 and TRBJ1-2, is KAGVTQTPRYLIKTRGQQVTLSCSPISGHRSVSWYQQTPGQGLQFLFEYFSETQRNKGNFPGRFSGRQFSNSRSEMNVSTLELGDSALYLCASSRSAGQVNYGYTFGSGTRLTVV.

This CDR3 reads CAWSARLRGGSSPLHF. CDR3 nucleotides: TGTGCCTGGAGTGCCCGCCTCCGGGGGGGTAGTTCACCCCTCCACTTT. The chain combines TRBV30 with TRBJ1-6; TRBD1 might be the D (5 bases). CDR1 is GTSNPN and CDR2 is SVGIG in the germline V gene (reference sequence). Deletions cut 1 base from V and 9 bases from J, with 19 bases between. The CDR3 loop spans 16 amino acids.

V is TRBV5-1 and J is TRBJ2-1; a possible D gene is TRBD1 (5 bases). There are 14 residues in the CDR3. V gave up 6 bases and J gave up 5 bases, with 15 bases separating them. Per the germline V gene, CDR1 is SGHRS and CDR2 is YFSETQ. CDR3 region: CASKLQGLHNEQFF. In DNA, the CDR3 is TGCGCCAGCAAACTCCAGGGTTTGCACAATGAGCAGTTCTTC.

The chain employs TRBV25-1 and TRBJ1-1; D is uncertain. The V end was cut by 4 bases, the J end by 4 bases, with 13 bases between. Germline lookup yields CDR1 MGHDK and CDR2 SYGVNS. The CDR3 has 14 amino acids. CDR3 in amino acids: CASSGLYGGTEAFF. The CDR3 region has the DNA TGTGCCAGCAGTGGCCTTTACGGAGGCACTGAAGCTTTCTTT. The full variable domain, completed using reference TRBV25-1 and TRBJ1-1, is EADIYQTPRYLVIGTGKKITLECSQTMGHDKMYWYQQDPGMELHLIHYSYGVNSTEKGDLSSESTVSRIRTEHFPLTLESARPSHTSQYLCASSGLYGGTEAFFGQGTRLTVV.

This clone was observed a few times. The gene calls are TRBV28 and TRBJ2-1; 11 bases fit TRBD2. J gave up 12 bases and V 5 bases, and 3 bases lay outside the gene matches. Germline V gene data show CDR1 as MDHEN and CDR2 as SYDVKM. The CDR3 consists of 12 residues. CDR3 residues: CASSPTSGRQFF. DNA for the CDR3: TGTGCCAGCAGTCCCACTAGCGGGAGGCAGTTCTTC. The variable domain in full, completed from reference TRBV28 and TRBJ2-1, reads DVKVTQSSRYLVKRTGEKVFLECVQDMDHENMFWYRQDPGLGLRLIYFSYDVKMKEKGDIPEGYSVSREKKERFSLILESASTNQTSMYLCASSPTSGRQFFGPGTRLTVL.

This clone has only one observation. CDR3 DNA sequence: TGTGCCAGCAGTTTGGCGACAGGGGGGGCCTATGGCTACACCTTC. Its protein product is CASSLATGGAYGYTF. The chain couples TRBV27 to TRBJ1-2, with 9 bases fitting TRBD1. Germline CDR1 MNHEY, CDR2 SMNVEV (reference sequence). This CDR3 spans 15 amino acids. V dropped 3 bases and J dropped 4; count of bases not matched to a gene: 6.

The chain couples TRBV5-6 to TRBJ1-2; 7 bases align to TRBD1. Trimming took 3 bases from V and 4 from J; bases not matched to a gene: 9. Germline lookup yields CDR1 SGHDT and CDR2 YYEEEE. This CDR3 is 15 amino acids long. The CDR3 sequence is CASSSTGLDIYGYTF. CDR3 DNA sequence: TGTGCCAGCAGCTCGACAGGGCTCGACATCTATGGCTACACCTTC.

The chain employs TRBV27 and TRBJ1-1; D remains unclear. The CDR3 totals 14 residues. V was shortened by 5 bases and J by 3 bases, with 13 bases between the two germline ends. Germline CDR1 is MNHEY and CDR2 is SMNVEV (reference sequence). DNA of the CDR3: TGTGCCAGCAGTCGCGATAGTGTCCACACTGAAGCTTTCTTT. Protein: CASSRDSVHTEAFF.

This chain links TRBV2 with TRBJ2-3, with TRBD2 identical over 14 bases. Germline V lookup: CDR1 SNHLY, CDR2 FYNNEI. V lost 6 bases, J lost 12 bases, and 8 bases stayed unmatched. The CDR3 spans 14 residues. The CDR3 coding sequence is TGTGCCAGCAGCGGGACTAGCGGGGGACCCCGCCAGTATTTT. Encoded protein: CASSGTSGGPRQYF.

The chain is built from TRBV7-6 and TRBJ2-5; D might be TRBD1 (6 bases). V was clipped by 8 bases and J by 5 bases, with 9 bases between them. Germline-derived CDR1 and CDR2 are SGHVS and FNYEAQ. The CDR3 loop spans 11 amino acids. The CDR3 DNA follows: TGTGCCAGCGGGGGCGCGGAGACCCAGTACTTC. As protein: CASGGAETQYF.

The chain couples TRBV28 to TRBJ2-3; possible D gene TRBD2, 5 bases. Deletions cut 2 bases from V and 1 base from J, with 10 bases between. The germline CDR1 and CDR2 sequences are MDHEN and SYDVKM. This CDR3 region has 15 residues. CDR3 residues: CASSLRGRGTDTQYF. Here the CDR3 DNA reads TGTGCCAGCAGTTTACGGGGTCGTGGCACAGATACGCAGTATTTT.

This clone was detected once. The chain links TRBV7-9 to TRBJ2-3; the match to TRBD2 covers 9 bases. V gave up 10 bases and J gave up 2 bases; unmatched junction bases: 4. Germline V gene data show CDR1 as SEHNR and CDR2 as FQNEAQ (reference sequence). The length of the CDR3 is 13 residues. CDR3 sequence: CATRLAVTDTQYF. In nucleotides, the CDR3 is TGTGCCACAAGACTAGCGGTCACAGATACGCAGTATTTT.

This chain joins TRBV9 and TRBJ2-1; 8 positions match TRBD2. V trimming: 2 bases; J trimming: 3 bases; junction bases outside the gene matches: 4. The CDR3 has 15 residues. Germline loops: CDR1 SGDLS, CDR2 YYNGEE. CDR3 coding DNA: TGTGCCAGCAGCGTCGCTAGCGGGTACTACAATGAGCAGTTCTTC. Translating gives CASSVASGYYNEQFF.

The chain employs TRBV27 and TRBJ2-7; 11 positions agree with TRBD2. Germline CDR1 and CDR2: MNHEY and SMNVEV (reference sequence). The CDR3 covers 14 residues. The J segment lost 2 bases and the V segment lost 6 bases, leaving 3 bases of the junction unmatched. DNA of the CDR3: TGTGCCAGCAGCGGACTAGCGGGCCCCTACGAGCAGTACTTC. This translates into CASSGLAGPYEQYF.

The chain joins TRBV7-9 to TRBJ1-1; D is possibly TRBD1 (6 bases). This CDR3 is built from 16 residues. V was trimmed by 3 bases and J by 2 bases, leaving 16 bases between them. Germline CDR1 is SEHNR and CDR2 is FQNEAQ (reference sequence). The DNA of the CDR3 is TGTGCCAGCAGCTTCGGCGGGGGGGGCTTTAACACTGAAGCTTTCTTT. Protein product: CASSFGGGGFNTEAFF.

This chain links TRBV18 with TRBJ2-7, with TRBD1 matching over 7 bases. The CDR3 consists of 13 residues. The germline V gene has CDR1 KGHSH and CDR2 LQKENI. Trimming cost V 3 bases and J 3 bases; bases outside gene matches: 2. The chain's CDR3 is CASSPGQDYEQYF. The CDR3, as DNA: TGTGCCAGCTCACCCGGACAGGACTACGAGCAGTACTTC.

This clone was observed once. The chain has TRBV6-5 and TRBJ2-1, with D possibly matching TRBD2 (6 bases). Germline V gives CDR1 MNHEY, CDR2 SVGAGI. Deletions cut 0 bases from V and 9 bases from J, with 18 bases between. The CDR3 extends over 16 amino acids. CDR3: CASSYSGGLFPSEQFF. DNA for the CDR3: TGTGCCAGCAGTTACTCTGGGGGGTTGTTCCCAAGTGAGCAGTTCTTC.

The rearrangement uses TRBV5-4 and TRBJ1-5; no definite D call. This CDR3 region has 14 residues. Germline CDR1 SGHNT, CDR2 YYREEE (reference sequence). Trimming pared 2 bases from V and 1 base from J, leaving 7 bases between. In DNA form, the CDR3 reads TGTGCCAGCAGCTTCTTCCAGAGCAATCAGCCCCAGCATTTT. It is translated as CASSFFQSNQPQHF.

DNA for the CDR3: TGCAGTGAAAACAGGGGAAATGGCTACACCTTC. Its protein is CSENRGNGYTF. The J gene is TRBJ1-2, the V gene TRBV20-1, with 7 bases fitting TRBD1. This CDR3 comprises 11 residues. Germline loops: CDR1 DFQATT, CDR2 SNEGSKA (reference sequence). V gave up 7 bases and J gave up 6 bases; unmatched junction bases: 5.